A single sample is the source of the 8 T cell receptor beta chains below, sequenced in a study of T-cell memory formation after mild COVID-19. TCRdb redid the calling of the 5' RACE reads with MiXCR, one entry per CDR3 protein. The sample holds roughly 600,000 distinct CDR3 sequences, about 20% seen once. Sequencing input: PBMCs or a T cell subset sorted from them (not recorded which). The receptors come from an adult woman who had mild COVID-19 (a few samples of this study predate the infection). Cell type and time point are not known.

The chain uses TRBV29-1 and TRBJ1-1, with no clear D. CDR1 and CDR2 from the germline V gene are SQVTM and ANQGSEA. With 5 bases removed from V and 1 base from J, the gap between germline ends came to 8 bases. The CDR3 runs to 12 residues. CDR3 sequence (DNA): TGCAGCGTTAGATACGGGAACACTGAAGCTTTCTTT. It is translated as CSVRYGNTEAFF.

The rearrangement links TRBV7-9 to TRBJ2-7, with D possibly matching TRBD1 (6 bases). Germline-derived CDR1 and CDR2 are SEHNR and FQNEAQ (reference sequence). CDR3 length equals 16 residues. The V end lost 3 bases, the J end lost 0 bases, and 15 bases lay between the germline ends. The CDR3 region is CASSFSTGHRSYEQYV. Written as DNA, the CDR3 is TGTGCCAGCAGCTTTTCCACGGGACATCGCTCCTACGAGCAGTACGTC.

This chain connects TRBV7-2 to TRBJ2-5, with 7 bases that match TRBD2. The CDR3 totals 16 residues. V lost 1 base, J lost 6 bases, and 11 bases stayed unmatched. From germline, CDR1 is SGHTA and CDR2 FQGNSA. Here the CDR3 DNA reads TGTGCCAGCAGCTTAGGGGGAGGGAGGGCCACTAAGACCCAGTACTTC. Translation: CASSLGGGRATKTQYF.

This clonotype has more than one count but fewer than ten. The V call is TRBV5-1, the J call TRBJ2-7, with TRBD2 matching over 7 bases. This CDR3 is built from 15 residues. V gave up 1 base and J gave up 0 bases; unmatched junction bases: 4. Germline V gives CDR1 SGHRS, CDR2 YFSETQ. The CDR3: CASSLYPSGSYEQYF. Written as DNA, the CDR3 is TGCGCCAGCAGCTTGTATCCTAGCGGCTCCTACGAGCAGTACTTC.

In this sample, this clonotype turned up many times. V is TRBV24-1 and J is TRBJ1-5; D is uncertain. The germline V gene has CDR1 KGHDR and CDR2 SFDVKD. V was clipped by 8 bases and J by 5 bases, with 6 bases between them. CDR3 length: 11 residues. For the CDR3, the DNA is TGTGCCACCACCGGGTATCAGCCCCAGCATTTT. Protein: CATTGYQPQHF.

This clonotype was detected only a few times. The gene calls are TRBV12-3 or TRBV12-4 and TRBJ1-1; D not resolved. Trimming removed 3 bases at V and 1 base at J, with 12 bases between. This CDR3 comprises 15 residues. The CDR3 DNA reads as TGTGCCAGCAGTTTTCTCAAGAAGGGGAACACTGAAGCTTTCTTT. This encodes CASSFLKKGNTEAFF.

This clonotype was detected a few times. The chain employs TRBV12-3 or TRBV12-4 and TRBJ2-7; 10 bases fit TRBD1. This CDR3 contains 17 residues. V shed 2 bases and J 3 bases; nucleotides not matched to a gene: 10. This chain's CDR3 is CASSLLLRRDRGYEQYF. The CDR3 DNA reads TGTGCCAGCAGTTTACTGCTTCGCCGGGACAGGGGCTACGAGCAGTACTTC.

This clonotype was counted at least ten times. The chain is built from TRBV6-6 and TRBJ2-2; the D is unclear. Trimming left V 8 bases short and J 2 bases short, with 9 bases between. The CDR3 contains 13 residues. Looked up from germline, CDR1 is MNHNY and CDR2 is SVGAGI (reference sequence). The CDR3, as DNA: TGTGCCAGCTCCGGACCAAACACCGGGGAGCTGTTTTTT. It yields the protein CASSGPNTGELFF.